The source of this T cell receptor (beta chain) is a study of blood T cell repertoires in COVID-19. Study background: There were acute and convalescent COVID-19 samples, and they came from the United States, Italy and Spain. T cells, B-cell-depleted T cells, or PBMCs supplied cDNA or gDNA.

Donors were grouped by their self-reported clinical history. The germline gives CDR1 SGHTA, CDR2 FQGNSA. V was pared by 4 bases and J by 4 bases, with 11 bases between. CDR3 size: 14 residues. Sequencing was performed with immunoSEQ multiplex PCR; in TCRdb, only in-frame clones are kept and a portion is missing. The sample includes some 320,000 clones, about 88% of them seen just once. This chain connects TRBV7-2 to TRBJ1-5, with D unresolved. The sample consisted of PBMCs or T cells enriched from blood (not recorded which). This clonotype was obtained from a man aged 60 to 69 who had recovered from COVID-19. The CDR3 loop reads CASSSWGENQPQHF. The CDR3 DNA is TGTGCCAGCAGCTCTTGGGGAGAAAATCAGCCCCAGCATTTT. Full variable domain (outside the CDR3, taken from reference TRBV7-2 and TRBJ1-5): GAGVSQSPSNKVTEKGKDVELRCDPISGHTALYWYRQSLGQGLEFLIYFQGNSAPDKSGLPSDRFSAERTGGSVSTLTIQRTQQEDSAVYLCASSSWGENQPQHFGDGTRLSIL.